This T cell receptor beta chain emerged from a study of blood T cells in healthy people across ages. Study context: Capture by template switching was about one barcoded beta molecule per two T cells.

Donors gave around 9.8 milliliters of peripheral blood apiece. CDR1 is MDHEN and CDR2 is SYDVKM in the germline V gene. Trimming left V 6 bases short and J 5 bases short, with 16 bases between. CDR3 length: 14 residues. A sample-barcoded 5' primer and a J-beta primer mix were used in a second PCR of roughly 7 to 11 cycles. Every molecule of cDNA carried a tag from a template-switch adaptor with 12 random nucleotides. Sequencing yielded, for each sample, at least 3 million paired-end reads carrying CDR3. One entry per CDR3 protein results from TCRdb running MiXCR on the 5' RACE reads. The table lists about 600,000 distinct CDR3 sequences, 45% to 55% of them singletons.

The gene calls are TRBV28 and TRBJ1-2; the D gene is possibly TRBD1 (5 bases). Material: blood. The receptor was isolated from a man older than 75 in good health. The chain's CDR3 is CASRELRAGYGYTF. The CDR3 DNA reads TGTGCCAGCAGAGAACTCAGGGCGGGGTATGGCTACACCTTC.